This T cell receptor beta chain was captured in a study of human T cells and chemical hapten exposure. The sample's time point: pre-sensitization, week 0. Sample treatment: therapeutic diphenylcyclopropenone sensitization with weekly scalp DPC. CDR3 length equals 15 residues. Germline lookup yields CDR1 MDHEN and CDR2 SYDVKM. The V gene end was trimmed by 7 bases and the J gene end by 7 bases; junction bases not matched to a gene: 11. This clonotype was counted a few times. TCRdb reprocessed the RACE reads via MiXCR and lists one record per CDR3 protein. This table holds about 180,000 distinct CDR3 sequences, under 35% found once.

The origin of this receptor is a woman aged 30 to 39 with alopecia areata. Some clones in this sample may be carry-over from other donors' samples. Sequencing was performed on whole blood, taken in connection with sensitization to the hapten diphenylcyclopropenone (DPC). The chain recombines TRBV28 with TRBJ1-5; 9 bases are a match to TRBD1. The CDR3 protein is CASTRRTGAGQPQHF. The CDR3 DNA reads as TGTGCCAGCACCCGCCGGACAGGGGCAGGACAGCCCCAGCATTTT.